This T cell receptor (beta chain) was sequenced during a study of cytomegalovirus exposure and HLA in healthy donors. This CDR3 contains 14 residues. The V segment lost 2 bases and the J segment 11 bases; nucleotides outside the gene matches: 6. Germline-derived CDR1 and CDR2 are MDHEN and SYDVKM. TCRdb keeps only in-frame clones here, not all; method: immunoSEQ multiplex PCR. Among 90,000 to 110,000 clones listed, about 88% were seen once. The sequencing input was PBMCs. The receptor's source is a woman aged 18 to 35 in good health and CMV-seropositive. This chain joins TRBV28 and TRBJ1-4; 9 nucleotides agree with TRBD1. The CDR3 spells CASSLAGTGRKLFF. DNA of the CDR3: TGTGCCAGCAGTTTAGCCGGGACAGGGAGGAAACTGTTTTTT.